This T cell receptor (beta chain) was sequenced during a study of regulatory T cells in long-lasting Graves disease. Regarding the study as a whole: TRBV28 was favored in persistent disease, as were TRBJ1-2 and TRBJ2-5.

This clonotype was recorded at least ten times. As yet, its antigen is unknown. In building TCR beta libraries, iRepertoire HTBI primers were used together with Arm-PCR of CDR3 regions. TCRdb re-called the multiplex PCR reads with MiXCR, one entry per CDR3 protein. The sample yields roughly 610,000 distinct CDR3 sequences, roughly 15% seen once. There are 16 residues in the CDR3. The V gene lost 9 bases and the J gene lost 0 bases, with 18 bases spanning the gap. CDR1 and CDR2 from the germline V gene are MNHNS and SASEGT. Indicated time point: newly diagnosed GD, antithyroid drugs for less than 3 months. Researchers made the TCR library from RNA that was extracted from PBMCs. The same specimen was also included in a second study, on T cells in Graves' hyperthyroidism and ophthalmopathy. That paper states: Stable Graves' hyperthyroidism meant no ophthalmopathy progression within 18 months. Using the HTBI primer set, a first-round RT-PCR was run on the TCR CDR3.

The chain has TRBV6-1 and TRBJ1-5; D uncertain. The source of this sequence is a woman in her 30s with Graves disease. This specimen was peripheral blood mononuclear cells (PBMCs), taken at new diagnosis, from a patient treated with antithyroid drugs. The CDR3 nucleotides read TGTGCCAGTTCGGGCCTGGCTCTTAATAGCAATCAGCCCCAGCATTTT. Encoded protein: CASSGLALNSNQPQHF.